The entry below gives a single T cell receptor (beta chain) sequence along with its context. Its target is not known. V shed 3 bases and J 1 base; nucleotides not matched to a gene: 2. Germline lookup yields CDR1 KGHSH and CDR2 LQKENI. CDR3 length: 17 amino acids. The table came from immunoSEQ multiplex PCR; TCRdb's copy has only in-frame clones and leaves some out. The sample lists 50,000 to 75,000 clones, about 83% seen once, with 9.8% in the top ten. These data belong to a study of OX40 agonist ivuxolimab in advanced cancers. Overall study: Dose-escalation patients were diagnosed with hepatocellular carcinoma, melanoma, renal cell cancer or head and neck cancer. Overall study findings and caveats: At 0.1 to 3.0 mg/kg and by week 6, CD4+ and CD8+ T cells in the blood had expanded clonally.

Sample: CD4+ or CD8+ T cells sorted from blood, taken in a trial of the OX40 agonist ivuxolimab. This TCR was recovered from an adult with an advanced solid tumor such as melanoma, head and neck, liver or kidney cancer. The V gene is TRBV18, the J gene TRBJ2-1, with 14 nucleotides matching TRBD2. CDR3 protein: CASSPGTSGGSYNEQFF. DNA of the CDR3: TGTGCCAGCTCACCCGGGACTAGCGGGGGTTCCTACAATGAGCAGTTCTTC.